The T cell receptor beta chain described here comes from a study of immune evolution from preneoplasia to lung adenocarcinoma. Repertoires were generated with immunoSEQ multiplex PCR, while TCRdb's copy carries only in-frame clones and drops some. The top ten hold 4.9% of the sample, which has around 13,000 clones, roughly 78% seen once. This CDR3 is 13 amino acids long. Per the germline V gene, CDR1 is MNHEY and CDR2 is SMNVEV (reference sequence). Between the trimmed V and J ends, which lost 6 bases and 0 bases, there was a span of 9 bases. This clone was detected only a few times. Premalignant or tumor cells were enriched by macro-dissection after pathologic assessment.

Source material: FFPE minimally invasive lung adenocarcinoma tissue. The TCR sequence derives from a person in their 70s with lung adenocarcinoma. This chain joins TRBV27 and TRBJ2-7, with D tentatively TRBD2 (5 bases). The CDR3 loop reads CASSRRDSYEQYF. CDR3 nucleotides: TGTGCCAGCAGCCGCCGGGACTCCTACGAGCAGTACTTC.